The present entry profiles one TCR beta chain with its context. As for time point: cycle 4 day 1 (C4D1), after 6 weeks of nivolumab. All the patients suffered relapse after autologous stem cell transplantation, and brentuximab vedotin exposure differed. The repertoire was sequenced with immunoSEQ multiplex PCR; TCRdb's copy has only in-frame clones and lacks some. Here the sample spans roughly 24,000 clones, over 65% being singletons. These data come from a study of PD-1 blockade in classical Hodgkin lymphoma. Trimming cost V 6 bases and J 7 bases, with 13 bases left between them. The CDR3 consists of 12 residues. From germline, CDR1 is SGHRS and CDR2 YFSETQ.

V and J are TRBV5-1 and TRBJ1-2; a weak D match, TRBD1 (5 bases). The TCR comes from a human donor with classical Hodgkin lymphoma. The source was peripheral blood mononuclear cells (PBMCs), collected before the fourth cycle of nivolumab. The CDR3 region has the DNA TGCGCCAGCAACGATGGAGGGGTTGGCTACACCTTC. Its protein is CASNDGGVGYTF.